This T cell receptor beta chain was sequenced during a study of blood T cell repertoires in COVID-19. In the study overall: Samples representing acute and convalescent COVID-19 were sourced from the United States, Italy and Spain.

V lost 0 bases and J 5 bases, leaving 10 bases between the germline ends. Germline loops: CDR1 SQVTM, CDR2 ANQGSEA. CDR3 length: 13 amino acids. TCRdb's table, derived via immunoSEQ multiplex PCR, lists solely in-frame clones and lacks some. The sample records about 300,000 clones, nearly 90% being singletons. V gene TRBV29-1 combines with J gene TRBJ2-5, with D tentatively TRBD2 (7 bases). The sequence was obtained from a woman aged 18-29 years with acute COVID-19. The sequenced sample was PBMCs or T cells enriched from blood (not recorded which). The CDR3 region is CSVEDGGRETQYF. As DNA, the CDR3 is TGCAGCGTTGAAGACGGGGGGCGGGAGACCCAGTACTTC.